This entry is about one T cell receptor (beta chain). The antigen remains unidentified. CDR3 size: 14 residues. Germline CDR1 MNHEY, CDR2 SVGAGI. V was pared by 2 bases and J by 5 bases, with 10 bases between. Diagnosis relied on clinical symptoms, serum thyroxine and TRAb, thyroid ultrasound and orbital computed tomography. RNA transcripts gave rise to amplified TCR beta CDR3 regions. HTBI primers were the set used in a first-round RT-PCR of the TCR CDR3. TCRdb itself ran the multiplex PCR reads through MiXCR, one entry per CDR3 protein. The data contain a few hundred thousand distinct CDR3 sequences, approximately 15% of them seen just once; the ten biggest clones take up approximately 7%. The sample comes from a study of T cells in Graves' hyperthyroidism and ophthalmopathy. Whole-study results and caveats: A 13 V-J model separated ophthalmopathy from stable hyperthyroidism. Among thyroid clonotypes expanded above 0.001, most also appeared in blood. The model made its ophthalmopathy prediction, and onset followed a median roughly six months later.

Sequencing was performed on blood. This sequence joins TRBV6-5 and TRBJ1-5; D ambiguous. This TCR came from a woman in her twenties or thirties with Graves' hyperthyroidism. CDR3 sequence (DNA): TGTGCCAGCAGTTACAGCCATGGGGATCAGCCCCAGCATTTT. This encodes CASSYSHGDQPQHF.